What follows are 29 T cell receptor beta chains derived from one specimen sequenced in a study of OX40 agonist ivuxolimab in advanced cancers. TCRdb keeps only in-frame clones here, not all; method: immunoSEQ multiplex PCR. Among 90,000 to 120,000 clones listed, under 95% were seen once. The sample consisted of CD4+ or CD8+ T cells sorted from blood, taken in a trial of the OX40 agonist ivuxolimab. Receptors were obtained from an adult with an advanced solid tumor such as melanoma, head and neck, liver or kidney cancer.

The V and J genes are TRBV7-2 and TRBJ2-1, with D unresolved. Trimming cost V 2 bases and J 7 bases, with 6 bases left between them. CDR3 size: 12 residues. Looked up from germline, CDR1 is SGHTA and CDR2 is FQGNSA. CDR3 protein: CASSLRPNEQFF. DNA for the CDR3: TGTGCCAGCAGCTTACGGCCAAATGAGCAGTTCTTC.

This sequence joins TRBV5-1 and TRBJ2-3; D is possibly TRBD1 (6 bases). Trimming shortened V by 3 bases and J by 0 bases, and 8 bases separated the two germline ends. Germline lookup yields CDR1 SGHRS and CDR2 YFSETQ. The CDR3 is made up of 14 amino acids. CDR3 DNA: TGCGCCAGCAGCTACGGACAGAGCACAGATACGCAGTATTTT. Protein product: CASSYGQSTDTQYF. Supplemented by reference TRBV5-1 and TRBJ2-3, the full variable domain reads KAGVTQTPRYLIKTRGQQVTLSCSPISGHRSVSWYQQTPGQGLQFLFEYFSETQRNKGNFPGRFSGRQFSNSRSEMNVSTLELGDSALYLCASSYGQSTDTQYFGPGTRLTVL.

The rearrangement joins TRBV15 to TRBJ1-5; 7 positions match TRBD1. V shed 3 bases, J shed 9 bases, and the junction held 17 bases outside the gene matches. Germline V gene sequence: CDR1 LNHNV, CDR2 YYDKDF (reference sequence). The CDR3 runs to 17 residues. As DNA, the CDR3 is TGTGCCACCAGCAGGATCTTGACAGGGACTCTGCGGGCGCCCCAGCATTTT. It specifies CATSRILTGTLRAPQHF. Based on the CDR3 plus reference TRBV15 and TRBJ1-5, the full variable domain is DAMVIQNPRYQVTQFGKPVTLSCSQTLNHNVMYWYQQKSSQAPKLLFHYYDKDFNNEADTPDNFQSRRPNTSFCFLDIRSPGLGDTAMYLCATSRILTGTLRAPQHFGDGTRLSIL.

The chain employs TRBV28 and TRBJ2-7, with TRBD2 as a possible D gene (5 bases). Germline V CDR1 and CDR2: MDHEN, SYDVKM. The CDR3 length is 14 residues. V was shortened by 5 bases and J by 2 bases, with 13 bases between the two germline ends. CDR3 bases: TGTGCCAGCAGTCGACCCGGGGTCCCCTACGAGCAGTACTTC. Its protein is CASSRPGVPYEQYF.

The V and J genes are TRBV5-1 and TRBJ2-3; 10 bases align to TRBD2. This CDR3 region has 17 residues. J lost 0 bases, V lost 0 bases, and 4 bases had no gene match. The germline CDR1 and CDR2 sequences are SGHRS and YFSETQ. CDR3 nucleotides: TGCGCCAGCAGCTTGGCAGCGGGAGGGCCGAGCACAGATACGCAGTATTTT. Its protein is CASSLAAGGPSTDTQYF.

CDR3 bases: TGTGCCAGCAGCTTAGCGGGTTCTTGGGAGACCCAGTACTTC. Protein sequence: CASSLAGSWETQYF. The genes are TRBV7-2 and TRBJ2-5; no clear D. The V gene lost 0 bases and the J gene lost 5 bases, with 10 bases spanning the gap. The CDR3 is 14 amino acids. Germline V gene lookup returns CDR1 SGHTA and CDR2 FQGNSA.

This chain uses TRBV4-3 with TRBJ1-3, with D uncertain. V lost 0 bases, J lost 5 bases, and 11 bases lay in between. The CDR3 has 15 amino acids. Per germline, CDR1 LGHNA and CDR2 YSLEER. CDR3 DNA: TGCGCCAGCAGCCAAGATGGGCGGCAGAGAAACACCATATATTTT. Residues: CASSQDGRQRNTIYF.

The chain recombines TRBV11-3 with TRBJ2-7, with D uncertain. The germline CDR1 and CDR2 sequences are SGHNT and YENEEA. V shed 5 bases and J shed 2 bases, with 13 bases lying between them. CDR3 length: 14 amino acids. The CDR3, as DNA: TGTGCCAGCAGCGCCTCGGACGGCGCCTACGAGCAGTACTTC. Its protein is CASSASDGAYEQYF.

CDR3 in DNA: TGTGCCAGTAGTATGCAGGGCCAGAACTATGGCTACACCTTC. Translation: CASSMQGQNYGYTF. This chain connects TRBV19 to TRBJ1-2; tentative D call: TRBD1 (5 bases). Germline V lookup: CDR1 LNHDA, CDR2 SQIVND (reference sequence). Trimming removed 3 bases at V and 2 bases at J, with 10 bases between. The CDR3 totals 14 residues.

This chain uses TRBV6-5 with TRBJ1-1; no clear D gene. V was shortened by 0 bases and J by 1 base, with 3 bases between the two germline ends. The CDR3 has 13 amino acids. The germline V gene has CDR1 MNHEY and CDR2 SVGAGI. The CDR3 protein is CASSYSKNTEAFF. The CDR3 DNA reads TGTGCCAGCAGTTACTCCAAGAACACTGAAGCTTTCTTT.

The V call is TRBV6-5, the J call TRBJ1-2; the match to TRBD1 covers 9 bases. The CDR3 extends over 14 amino acids. The junction had 7 bases not matched to a gene; V was cut back by 6 bases and J by 5 bases. CDR1 is MNHEY, CDR2 SVGAGI, per germline. The CDR3 DNA is TGTGCCAGCAGGGCACAGGGGGCTGGGTATGGCTACACCTTC. This sequence encodes CASRAQGAGYGYTF.

The genes are TRBV7-9 and TRBJ2-3; D gene unclear. CDR3 length: 13 amino acids. Germline CDR1 reads SEHNR; CDR2 reads FQNEAQ (reference sequence). Deletions cut 1 base from V and 5 bases from J, with 7 bases between. DNA of the CDR3: TGTGCCAGCAGCTTAGTGGTGGGAGATACGCAGTATTTT. It translates to CASSLVVGDTQYF. The whole variable domain, filled in from reference TRBV7-9 and TRBJ2-3, reads DTGVSQNPRHKITKRGQNVTFRCDPISEHNRLYWYRQTLGQGPEFLTYFQNEAQLEKSRLLSDRFSAERPKGSFSTLEIQRTEQGDSAMYLCASSLVVGDTQYFGPGTRLTVL.

V gene TRBV5-1 combines with J gene TRBJ1-4; D is undetermined. The CDR3 sequence is 16 residues long. Per germline, CDR1 SGHRS and CDR2 YFSETQ. The V and J ends lost 0 bases and 3 bases respectively, with 12 bases between them. CDR3 sequence: CASSLAPAGANEKLFF. For the CDR3, the DNA is TGCGCCAGCAGCTTGGCCCCCGCCGGGGCTAATGAAAAACTGTTTTTT. Filled out from reference TRBV5-1 and TRBJ1-4, the complete variable domain reads KAGVTQTPRYLIKTRGQQVTLSCSPISGHRSVSWYQQTPGQGLQFLFEYFSETQRNKGNFPGRFSGRQFSNSRSEMNVSTLELGDSALYLCASSLAPAGANEKLFFGSGTQLSVL.

The genes are TRBV29-1 and TRBJ2-7, with D hard to call. This CDR3 spans 13 amino acids. Germline V gene data show CDR1 as SQVTM and CDR2 as ANQGSEA. V shed 4 bases and J shed 5 bases, with 15 bases lying between them. CDR3 sequence reads: CSVVLVLGDEQYF. In DNA form, the CDR3 reads TGCAGCGTTGTGCTCGTCCTTGGTGACGAGCAGTACTTC.

The V gene is TRBV19, the J gene TRBJ2-1; the match to TRBD2 covers 12 bases. The germline V gene encodes CDR1 LNHDA and CDR2 SQIVND (reference sequence). J gave up 8 bases and V 5 bases, and 4 bases lay outside the gene matches. The CDR3 has 14 residues. CDR3 DNA: TGTGCCAGTAGTCCGACTAGCGGGAGTCATGAGCAGTTCTTC. Amino acids: CASSPTSGSHEQFF.

This rearrangement joins TRBV7-2 to TRBJ2-5, with 9 bases identical to TRBD2. CDR3 size: 20 residues. Germline-derived CDR1 and CDR2 are SGHTA and FQGNSA. Germline trimming cut 0 bases from V and 5 bases from J; bases unmatched to any gene: 19. The CDR3 nucleotides are TGTGCCAGCAGCTTAGCCGTACACGTGGGTCGCGGGAGGGCCACGGAGACCCAGTACTTC. Encoded protein: CASSLAVHVGRGRATETQYF.

This CDR3 reads CASSFGQAYNEQFF. The CDR3, as DNA: TGTGCCAGCAGCTTCGGACAGGCTTACAATGAGCAGTTCTTC. The chain employs TRBV11-2 and TRBJ2-1; 7 nucleotides match TRBD1. The CDR3 loop spans 14 amino acids. CDR1 is SGHAT, CDR2 FQNNGV, per germline. V was pared by 3 bases and J by 4 bases, with 3 bases of the junction left unmatched.

This rearrangement joins TRBV19 to TRBJ2-7; possible D gene TRBD1, 6 bases. Germline loops: CDR1 LNHDA, CDR2 SQIVND (reference sequence). The CDR3 length is 15 residues. V lost 5 bases, J lost 3 bases, and 17 bases lay in between. In DNA form, the CDR3 reads TGTGCCAGTAGTGAAGGACAGCCGGAGTACTACGAGCAGTACTTC. This sequence encodes CASSEGQPEYYEQYF.

The table lists this clone with a count of one. The chain is built from TRBV6-5 and TRBJ1-4; D is undetermined. The CDR3 has 14 residues. CDR1 and CDR2 (germline): MNHEY, SVGAGI. Trimming took 0 bases from V and 8 from J, leaving 10 bases between them. CDR3: CASSYSRTGEKLFF. The CDR3, as DNA: TGTGCCAGCAGTTACTCGAGGACGGGAGAAAAACTGTTTTTT.

This rearrangement joins TRBV28 to TRBJ1-1, with a weak D call TRBD1 (6 bases). Germline lookup yields CDR1 MDHEN and CDR2 SYDVKM. The CDR3 is 13 residues long. Between the trimmed V and J ends, which lost 7 bases and 1 base, there was a span of 10 bases. CDR3 DNA sequence: TGTGCCAGCACGGTACAGGGGAACACTGAAGCTTTCTTT. Translated: CASTVQGNTEAFF.

Note on this clone: Other DNA sequences from this sample encode an identical CDR3 as well. CDR3 amino acids: CASSLGDYSNQPQHF. CDR3 DNA sequence: TGCGCCAGCAGCTTGGGGGACTATAGCAATCAGCCCCAGCATTTT. The J gene is TRBJ1-5, the V gene TRBV5-1, with D maybe TRBD1 (5 bases). Germline values: CDR1 SGHRS, CDR2 YFSETQ. CDR3 length: 15 residues. Trimming took 0 bases from V and 0 from J, leaving 7 bases between them.

The chain links TRBV9 to TRBJ1-2; D might be TRBD1 (6 bases). CDR1 and CDR2 (germline): SGDLS, YYNGEE. This CDR3 contains 18 residues. The V gene lost 0 bases and the J gene lost 4 bases, with 22 bases spanning the gap. In nucleotides, the CDR3 is TGTGCCAGCAGCGTAGATATATATGGGCGGGACACCACCTATGGCTACACCTTC. It translates to CASSVDIYGRDTTYGYTF.

The V call is TRBV7-2, the J call TRBJ2-7; TRBD1 is a possible D gene (6 bases). The CDR3 spans 13 residues. V was cut by 2 bases and J by 3 bases, with 8 bases left in between. Germline values: CDR1 SGHTA, CDR2 FQGNSA. CDR3 protein: CASSLNRDYEQYF. The CDR3, as DNA: TGTGCCAGCAGCTTAAACAGGGACTACGAGCAGTACTTC.

The chain recombines TRBV2 with TRBJ1-1; TRBD1 might be the D (6 bases). The CDR3 sequence is 14 residues long. Trimming stripped 5 bases from V and 3 bases from J, with 13 bases between. CDR1 and CDR2 from the germline V gene are SNHLY and FYNNEI. The CDR3 DNA reads TGTGCCAGCAGTCAACAGGGAGGGGACACTGAAGCTTTCTTT. Encoded protein: CASSQQGGDTEAFF.

The V and J genes are TRBV9 and TRBJ1-2; D unclear. The CDR3 runs 15 residues. Germline CDR1 reads SGDLS; CDR2 reads YYNGEE. The V and J ends lost 0 bases and 3 bases respectively, with 12 bases between them. CDR3 amino acids: CASSVATRADYGYTF. CDR3 DNA: TGTGCCAGCAGCGTAGCTACGAGGGCAGACTATGGCTACACCTTC. The full variable domain, rest sourced from reference TRBV9 and TRBJ1-2, is DSGVTQTPKHLITATGQRVTLRCSPRSGDLSVYWYQQSLDQGLQFLIQYYNGEERAKGNILERFSAQQFPDLHSELNLSSLELGDSALYFCASSVATRADYGYTFGSGTRLTVV.

Only one count was recorded for this clone. The chain uses TRBV10-1 and TRBJ2-7; D possibly corresponds to TRBD1 (6 bases). V lost 6 bases to trimming and J lost 4 bases, with 13 bases between them. Looked up from germline, CDR1 is WNHNN and CDR2 is SYGVQD (reference sequence). CDR3 size: 13 residues. The CDR3 DNA is TGCGCCAGCAGCTTACAGGGCGGGTACGAGCAGTACTTC. It yields the protein CASSLQGGYEQYF.

CDR3: CASSTLRNTGELFF. The CDR3, as DNA: TGTGCCAGCAGTACCCTCAGAAACACCGGGGAGCTGTTTTTT. The chain links TRBV6-6 to TRBJ2-2; no clear D. Trimming shortened V by 5 bases and J by 2 bases, and 9 bases separated the two germline ends. In germline, CDR1 is MNHNY, CDR2 SVGAGI (reference sequence). This CDR3 is built from 14 residues.

This chain uses TRBV5-6 with TRBJ2-7; possible D gene TRBD2, 6 bases. Deletions cut 0 bases from V and 2 bases from J, with 9 bases between. There are 14 residues in the CDR3. CDR1 and CDR2 (germline): SGHDT, YYEEEE. CDR3 nucleotide sequence: TGTGCCAGCAGCTTGGGGGGGGTACCCTACGAGCAGTACTTC. This sequence encodes CASSLGGVPYEQYF.

The chain carries TRBV11-2 and TRBJ1-3; unclear D gene. The CDR3 covers 15 residues. The germline V gene encodes CDR1 SGHAT and CDR2 FQNNGV. V was shortened by 11 bases and J by 4 bases, with 21 bases between the two germline ends. This CDR3 reads CAARLHGVGGNTIYF. DNA of the CDR3: TGTGCCGCTCGTCTACACGGCGTGGGAGGAAACACCATATATTTT.